What follows is one T cell receptor (beta chain) and its context. Its specificity is not known. The sample comes from a study of CXCR3-negative and CXCR3-positive naive CD8 T cells. The overall study: Total TRB output reached about 135 million reads, about 1.5 +/- 0.3 million per library. Regarding the study as a whole: Naive CXCR3-positive and CXCR3-negative cells shared TRBV-TRBJ usage; memory cells diverged. Partial loss of CXCR3 expression followed cryopreservation; most assays used fresh PBMCs. When CXCR3-positive naive cells were set against CXCR3-negative naive cells, the former had more hydrophobic TRB CDR3s.

cDNA libraries for TRB were generated by 5' RACE incorporating UMI labels. TCRdb reprocessed the 5' RACE reads; each CDR3 protein has one entry and no DNA is given. The sample data list about 89,000 distinct CDR3 sequences. Germline V gives CDR1 SGHDN, CDR2 FVKESK. The CDR3 totals 16 residues. The sequencing sample was made of naive CXCR3+ CD8+ T cells from blood. Subset of the sample: CD45RO-CCR7+CD27+CD95- naive CD8+ T cells expressing CXCR3 (TNR3+). The source of this sequence is a human donor in good health. Some clones in this sample may be carry-over from other donors' samples. This chain uses TRBV14 with TRBJ2-5; without DNA, the TCRdb call of TRBD1 cannot be checked. This CDR3 is CASSQDPLGEEETQYF.